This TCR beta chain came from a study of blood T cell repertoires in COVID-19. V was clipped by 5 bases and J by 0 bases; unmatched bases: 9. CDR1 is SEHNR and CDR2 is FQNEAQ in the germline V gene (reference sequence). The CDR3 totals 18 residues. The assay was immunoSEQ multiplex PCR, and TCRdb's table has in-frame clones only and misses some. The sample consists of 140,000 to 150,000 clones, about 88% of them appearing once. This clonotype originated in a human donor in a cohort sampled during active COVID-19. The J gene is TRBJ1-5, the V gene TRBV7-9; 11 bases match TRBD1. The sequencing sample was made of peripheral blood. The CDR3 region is CASSAGTGGIYSNQPQHF. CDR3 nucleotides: TGTGCCAGCAGCGCCGGGACAGGGGGAATCTATAGCAATCAGCCCCAGCATTTT.